The 19 T cell receptor beta chains below all came from one sample that was sequenced in a study of T cell changes during pregnancy in multiple sclerosis. The method was immunoSEQ multiplex PCR; TCRdb's version includes in-frame clones alone and lacks a portion of them. This table has roughly 40,000 clones, about 91% appearing once. This material consisted of CD8+ T cells from peripheral blood mononuclear cells, taken before pregnancy. The receptors originated from a female donor with multiple sclerosis, enrolled in a pregnancy study.

The gene calls are TRBV5-6 and TRBJ1-4, with D perhaps TRBD1 (5 bases). Trimming removed 4 bases from V and 5 bases from J, with 21 bases in between. The CDR3 consists of 17 residues. The germline V gene encodes CDR1 SGHDT and CDR2 YYEEEE. CDR3 loop: CASSRGGDRRRNEKLFF. The CDR3 DNA reads TGTGCCAGCAGCCGGGGGGGAGACAGAAGAAGGAATGAAAAACTGTTTTTT.

The gene calls are TRBV5-1 and TRBJ1-1, with D possibly matching TRBD1 (6 bases). CDR3 length equals 15 residues. The germline CDR1 and CDR2 sequences are SGHRS and YFSETQ. The V gene lost 4 bases and the J gene lost 2 bases, with 15 bases spanning the gap. CDR3 in DNA: TGCGCCAGCAGCCTTGCCGGGACAACCAACACTGAAGCTTTCTTT. It encodes CASSLAGTTNTEAFF.

The rearrangement joins TRBV7-8 to TRBJ2-1; 7 nucleotides align to TRBD1. The CDR3 runs 16 residues. J lost 5 bases, V lost 2 bases, and 9 bases had no gene match. In germline, CDR1 is SGHVS, CDR2 FQNEAQ. CDR3 DNA: TGTGCCAGCAGCTTAAGGGACAGCGCGGCGAACAATGAGCAGTTCTTC. Translating gives CASSLRDSAANNEQFF. The variable domain in full, completed from reference TRBV7-8 and TRBJ2-1, reads GAGVSQSPRYKVAKRGQDVALRCDPISGHVSLFWYQQALGQGPEFLTYFQNEAQLDKSGLPSDRFFAERPEGSVSTLKIQRTQQEDSAVYLCASSLRDSAANNEQFFGPGTRLTVL.

The chain couples TRBV14 to TRBJ2-6; no definite D call. V was trimmed by 1 base and J by 0 bases, leaving 4 bases between them. The CDR3 is made up of 15 amino acids. CDR1 and CDR2 from the germline V gene are SGHDN and FVKESK. In DNA form, the CDR3 reads TGTGCCAGCAGCCAAGCGTACTCTGGGGCCAACGTCCTGACTTTC. Translation: CASSQAYSGANVLTF.

In its sample, this clone was seen once. The chain has TRBV27 and TRBJ2-7; TRBD1 agrees at 8 bases. Germline V lookup: CDR1 MNHEY, CDR2 SMNVEV (reference sequence). Trimming at V came to 6 bases and at J to 4 bases, leaving 8 bases not matched to a gene. CDR3 length equals 14 residues. The CDR3 sequence: CASSGTGGLYEQYF. In DNA form, the CDR3 reads TGTGCCAGCAGCGGTACAGGGGGTCTGTACGAGCAGTACTTC.

This chain joins TRBV10-2 and TRBJ2-2; perhaps TRBD2 as D (7 bases). The CDR3 has 14 amino acids. Trimming pared 8 bases from V and 0 bases from J, leaving 10 bases between. Germline V gene sequence: CDR1 WSHSY, CDR2 SAAADI. This chain's CDR3 is CASVGGPNTGELFF. The CDR3 DNA sequence: TGCGCCAGCGTCGGGGGGCCGAACACCGGGGAGCTGTTTTTT.

V and J are TRBV7-9 and TRBJ2-2; a weak D match, TRBD2 (5 bases). There are 13 residues in the CDR3. In germline, CDR1 is SEHNR, CDR2 FQNEAQ (reference sequence). Trimming pared 9 bases from V and 4 bases from J, leaving 12 bases between. Written as DNA, the CDR3 is TGTGCCAGTGCAGACTACCTCACCGGGGAGCTGTTTTTT. Amino acid sequence: CASADYLTGELFF. Using reference TRBV7-9 and TRBJ2-2 for the parts outside the CDR3, the full variable domain is DTGVSQNPRHKITKRGQNVTFRCDPISEHNRLYWYRQTLGQGPEFLTYFQNEAQLEKSRLLSDRFSAERPKGSFSTLEIQRTEQGDSAMYLCASADYLTGELFFGEGSRLTVL.

This clone showed up many times. J is TRBJ1-5 and V is TRBV6-6; D is ambiguous. Trimming removed 0 bases at V and 4 bases at J, with 13 bases between. The CDR3 length is 16 residues. From germline, CDR1 is MNHNY and CDR2 SVGAGI (reference sequence). The CDR3 sequence is CASSYSREGPNQPQHF. CDR3 nucleotide sequence: TGTGCCAGCAGTTACTCGAGGGAAGGTCCAAATCAGCCCCAGCATTTT.

V and J are TRBV5-5 and TRBJ2-1, with 8 bases identical to TRBD2. This CDR3 spans 15 amino acids. J gave up 6 bases and V 0 bases, and 5 bases lay outside the gene matches. Germline V CDR1 and CDR2: SGHKS, YYEKEE (reference sequence). The CDR3 coding sequence is TGTGCCAGCAGCTTGGCGGGACTAGGGGTCAATGAGCAGTTCTTC. Its translation: CASSLAGLGVNEQFF.

The chain uses TRBV15 and TRBJ1-5, with D tentatively TRBD1 (6 bases). The CDR3 loop spans 14 amino acids. V gave up 3 bases and J gave up 5 bases, with 11 bases separating them. Germline lookup yields CDR1 LNHNV and CDR2 YYDKDF (reference sequence). CDR3 nucleotides: TGTGCCACCAGCAGGGACAGTTCCTATCAGCCCCAGCATTTT. Its protein is CATSRDSSYQPQHF.

CDR3 amino acids: CASSFRGGAGPYNEQFF. In DNA form, the CDR3 reads TGTGCCAGCAGCTTTAGAGGCGGGGCGGGACCCTACAATGAGCAGTTCTTC. The rearrangement joins TRBV2 to TRBJ2-1; D perhaps matches TRBD2 (6 bases). This CDR3 is built from 17 residues. V was trimmed by 6 bases and J by 2 bases, leaving 20 bases between them. Germline V gene data show CDR1 as SNHLY and CDR2 as FYNNEI.

The chain joins TRBV2 to TRBJ2-2, with D tentatively TRBD2 (6 bases). The V and J ends lost 3 bases and 0 bases respectively, with 14 bases between them. Per germline, CDR1 SNHLY and CDR2 FYNNEI. The CDR3 is 17 residues long. The CDR3 bases are TGTGCCAGCAGTGAGACCGGAGGGGAAGCGAACACCGGGGAGCTGTTTTTT. Translated, it gives CASSETGGEANTGELFF.

The V call is TRBV9, the J call TRBJ2-1; tentative D call: TRBD2 (6 bases). From germline, CDR1 is SGDLS and CDR2 YYNGEE. Trimming left V 0 bases short and J 1 base short, with 11 bases between. This CDR3 has 16 residues. Written as DNA, the CDR3 is TGTGCCAGCAGCGTAGACGTTAGCGGTTCCTACAATGAGCAGTTCTTC. This gives the protein CASSVDVSGSYNEQFF.

The CDR3 bases are TGTGCCAGCAGCCAAGATAGGGGCAGCAACTATGGCTACACCTTC. This sequence encodes CASSQDRGSNYGYTF. The genes are TRBV14 and TRBJ1-2, with D perhaps matching TRBD1 (5 bases). Germline CDR1 and CDR2: SGHDN and FVKESK. V was shortened by 0 bases and J by 2 bases, with 10 bases between the two germline ends. CDR3 length equals 15 residues.

A word on this clone: A junction end diverges from the germline sequence, so it may reflect a read error. The chain recombines TRBV5-6 with TRBJ2-7; D remains ambiguous. The CDR3 is 12 residues long. The germline CDR1 and CDR2 sequences are SGHDT and YYEEEE. The CDR3 sequence is CASSDYSSEQYF. CDR3 DNA sequence: TGTGCCAGCAGCGATTACTCCTCCGAGCAGTACTTC. The whole variable domain, remainder taken from reference TRBV5-6 and TRBJ2-7, is DAGVTQSPTHLIKTRGQQVTLRCSPKSGHDTVSWYQQALGQGPQFIFQYYEEEERQRGNFPDRFSGHQFPNYSSELNVNALLLGDSALYLCASSDYSSEQYFGPGTRLTVT.

The rearrangement links TRBV4-1 to TRBJ2-7; no clear D gene. Germline V gives CDR1 MGHRA, CDR2 YSYEKL. CDR3 size: 13 residues. V lost 1 base and J lost 0, with 4 bases in between. The CDR3 is CASSQGGSYEQYF. The CDR3 DNA sequence: TGCGCCAGCAGCCAAGGAGGCTCCTACGAGCAGTACTTC.

The chain uses TRBV7-9 and TRBJ2-7, with TRBD1 matching 8 bases. V shed 5 bases, J shed 5 bases, and the junction held 11 bases outside the gene matches. The CDR3 consists of 15 residues. Germline assignment: CDR1 SEHNR and CDR2 FQNEAQ (reference sequence). In nucleotides, the CDR3 is TGTGCCAGCAGCCCCGGGACAGGACGTAACAACGAGCAGTACTTC. Translation: CASSPGTGRNNEQYF.

Concerning this clone: Additional DNA sequences in this sample encode the identical CDR3. The chain is built from TRBV5-1 and TRBJ1-1; 12 bases line up with TRBD1. V was pared by 4 bases and J by 5 bases, with 9 bases of the junction left unmatched. The CDR3 sequence is 16 residues long. CDR1 is SGHRS, CDR2 YFSETQ, per germline. DNA of the CDR3: TGCGCCAGCAGCCCTGGGACAGGGGGCCCCGGGACTGAAGCTTTCTTT. Translated, it gives CASSPGTGGPGTEAFF.

This clone was seen once. The gene calls are TRBV7-6 and TRBJ2-1; maybe TRBD2 (5 bases). Germline V CDR1 and CDR2: SGHVS, FNYEAQ. There are 12 residues in the CDR3. Trimming left V 2 bases short and J 7 bases short, with 6 bases between. CDR3 sequence reads: CASSLPGNEQFF. Written as DNA, the CDR3 is TGTGCCAGCAGCTTACCGGGAAATGAGCAGTTCTTC. Full variable domain (outside the CDR3, taken from reference TRBV7-6 and TRBJ2-1): GAGVSQSPRYKVTKRGQDVALRCDPISGHVSLYWYRQALGQGPEFLTYFNYEAQQDKSGLPNDRFSAERPEGSISTLTIQRTEQRDSAMYRCASSLPGNEQFFGPGTRLTVL.